Listed below are T cell receptor beta chains from one sample, sequenced in a study of long-term antiretroviral therapy in people with HIV. Repertoires were generated with immunoSEQ multiplex PCR, while TCRdb's copy carries only in-frame clones and drops some. The repertoire holds about 25,000 clones, with about 86% as singletons. Here the sequenced sample was unsorted PBMCs, taken at the start of antiretroviral therapy, before treatment. The receptors were sampled from a woman between 18 and 29 years old with HIV. The CDR3 runs from the conserved cysteine through the conserved F or W. D genes are given only for firm matches. Clone size is stated in some rows and not others, as once, few, many or a class when expanded.

v_call	j_call	clone_size	d_call	cdr3_nt	cdr3_aa
TRBV29-1	TRBJ1-4	few	.	TGCAGCGTTGAAGATCCAAGGGAAAAACTGTTTTTT	CSVEDPREKLFF
TRBV27	TRBJ1-5	.	TRBD1	TGTGCCAGCATGAGTCTACAGGGGGGCAATCAGCCCCAGCATTTT	CASMSLQGGNQPQHF
TRBV7-2	TRBJ2-4	.	.	TGTGCCAGCAGTGAGGGACTAGCCAAAAACATTCAGTACTTC	CASSEGLAKNIQYF
TRBV30	TRBJ1-2	.	.	TGTGCCTGCTGGGGTAACTATGGCTACACCTTC	CACWGNYGYTF
TRBV5-1	TRBJ1-1	once	.	TGCGCCAGCAGCTTGGCACGGATGAACACTGAAGCTTTCTTT	CASSLARMNTEAFF
TRBV7-9	TRBJ1-6	few	.	TGTGCCAGCAGTTCGTGGAAGGGACAAGGACATTCACCCCTCCACTTT	CASSSWKGQGHSPLHF
TRBV6-6	TRBJ1-2	.	.	TGTGCCAGCAGTTACTCGACACAGGAGCAGGACTACACCTTC	CASSYSTQEQDYTF
TRBV15	TRBJ1-6	.	.	TGTGCCACCAGCAGAAAGACAGCAGCCAATTCACCCCTCCACTTT	CATSRKTAANSPLHF
TRBV6-5	TRBJ2-2	few	.	TGTGCCACCGGGGGAGGACGGACGAACACCGGGGAGCTGTTTTTT	CATGGGRTNTGELFF
TRBV4-1	TRBJ2-7	.	TRBD2	TGCGCCAGCAGCCAAGATCCTAGCGGGAGGTACGAGCAGTACTTC	CASSQDPSGRYEQYF
TRBV28	TRBJ1-1	.	.	TGTGCCAGCAGTCCCTCCGAGCAGCGGAACACTGAAGCTTTCTTT	CASSPSEQRNTEAFF
TRBV6-5	TRBJ2-1	.	.	TGTGCCAGCAGTTACTCACAGGCGACCTACAATGAGCAGTTCTTC	CASSYSQATYNEQFF
TRBV19	TRBJ2-6	.	TRBD1	TGTGCCAGTAGTATGGACAGGGGGGGAACTCTCTCTGGGGCCAACGTCCTGACTTTC	CASSMDRGGTLSGANVLTF
TRBV28	TRBJ2-7	once	TRBD2	TGTGCCAGCACCCAAGCCCCCACTAGCGGGCGGAACTACGAGCAGTACTTC	CASTQAPTSGRNYEQYF
TRBV7-3	TRBJ1-1	.	.	TGTGCCAGCAGCTCTCAGGGGAACACTGAAGCTTTCTTT	CASSSQGNTEAFF
TRBV6-1	TRBJ2-7	.	.	TGTGCCAGCAGTGAAGGCAGGCACTCCTACGAGCAGTACTTC	CASSEGRHSYEQYF
TRBV4-1	TRBJ2-7	.	.	TGCGCCAGCAGCCGGACAGAGGATTCCTACGAGCAGTACTTC	CASSRTEDSYEQYF
TRBV6-5	TRBJ2-1	.	TRBD2	TGTGCCAGCACGGGAGGCCCCGCCAATGAGCAGTTCTTC	CASTGGPANEQFF
TRBV2	TRBJ2-5	.	.	TGTGCCTCCCGGGGGAACCAAGAGACCCAGTACTTC	CASRGNQETQYF
TRBV7-9	TRBJ2-1	.	TRBD2	TGTGCCAGCAGCTTAGCCCGGCTAGCGGGAGTGGACGAGCAGTTCTTC	CASSLARLAGVDEQFF
TRBV6-1	TRBJ2-7	.	TRBD1	TGTGCCAGCAGTGAACGACCGGGACAGGGTTACGAGCAGTACTTC	CASSERPGQGYEQYF
TRBV7-2	TRBJ2-2	.	TRBD1	TGTGCCAGCAGCATCGCGGGACAGGGGAACACCGGGGAGCTGTTTTTT	CASSIAGQGNTGELFF
TRBV28	TRBJ1-1	few	.	TGTGCCAGCAGGGGGGTAATGAACACTGAAGCTTTCTTT	CASRGVMNTEAFF
TRBV25-1	TRBJ2-3	.	.	TGTGCCAGCAGTGATTCAAGTAGCACAGATACGCAGTATTTT	CASSDSSSTDTQYF
TRBV27	TRBJ2-5	.	.	TGTGCCAGCAGTTTATGGGACGGAGAGACCCAGTACTTC	CASSLWDGETQYF
TRBV28	TRBJ2-1	once	.	TGTGCCAGCAGTTTAGGGGGACGATATCTGGAGCAGTTCTTC	CASSLGGRYLEQFF
TRBV11-2	TRBJ1-5	.	.	TGTGCCAGCAGCTTCGGGGTAGGTCAGCCCCAGCATTTT	CASSFGVGQPQHF
TRBV9	TRBJ2-1	once	.	TGTGCCAGCAGCGTAGGGGGGGGGCCCAACAATGAGCAGTTCTTC	CASSVGGGPNNEQFF
TRBV11-2	TRBJ2-7	.	.	TGTGCCAGCAGCCCAGCAGAACTATTGGAGCAGTACTTC	CASSPAELLEQYF
TRBV7-6	TRBJ1-1	.	.	TGTGCCAGCAGCTTAGCAGAGGACACTGAAGCTTTCTTT	CASSLAEDTEAFF
TRBV28	TRBJ1-2	.	TRBD1	TGTGCCAGCAGTTTCGTAGACAGGGGGCGATCCTATGGCTACACCTTC	CASSFVDRGRSYGYTF
TRBV7-9	TRBJ1-1	.	.	TGTGCCAGCAGCTCCCGGGGGCGAGGCACTGAAGCTTTCTTT	CASSSRGRGTEAFF
TRBV27	TRBJ2-7	.	.	TGTGCCAGCAGTTTATCATCCCCGGGATACGAGCAGTACTTC	CASSLSSPGYEQYF
TRBV28	TRBJ2-4	.	.	TGTGCCAGCAGTTTCCAAAACCGAGCCAAAAACATTCAGTACTTC	CASSFQNRAKNIQYF
TRBV5-1	TRBJ2-1	.	.	TGCGCCAGCAGCTTGGATCGGCTAGTCTATGAGCAGTTCTTC	CASSLDRLVYEQFF
TRBV27	TRBJ1-1	.	TRBD1	TGTGCCAGTACGACAGGGAAGAACACTGAAGCTTTCTTT	CASTTGKNTEAFF
TRBV5-4	TRBJ1-6	.	.	TGTGCCAGCAGCTTGGGGGGGAACGTGGGTTCACCCCTCCACTTT	CASSLGGNVGSPLHF
TRBV7-6	TRBJ2-5	.	TRBD1	TGTGCCAGCAGCACCTGGACAGGGGGCAGGGAGACCCAGTACTTC	CASSTWTGGRETQYF
TRBV7-2	TRBJ1-1	.	TRBD1	TGTGCCAGCAGTCGACAGGGCGGGTCGAGTGAAGCTTTCTTT	CASSRQGGSSEAFF
TRBV7-2	TRBJ2-3	.	.	TGTGCCAGCAGCATCGGACAGATCACAGATACGCAGTATTTT	CASSIGQITDTQYF
TRBV5-4	TRBJ2-7	.	.	TGTGCCAGCAGCTCGGCAGGGGCCAGCTCCTACGAGCAGTACTTC	CASSSAGASSYEQYF
TRBV4-1	TRBJ2-7	.	TRBD2	TGCGCCAGCAGCCCTGGGGGAGCGGGAGGGATGTGGCAGTACTTC	CASSPGGAGGMWQYF
TRBV5-1	TRBJ2-1	.	TRBD2	TGCGCCAGCCACCCGGGAGGTGATGATGAGCAGTTCTTC	CASHPGGDDEQFF
TRBV11-2	TRBJ1-1	.	TRBD1	TGTGCCAGCAGCGCGAGGGACAGCCGCTCCATGAACACTGAAGCTTTCTTT	CASSARDSRSMNTEAFF
TRBV6-5	TRBJ1-4	.	.	TGTGCCAGCAGTTACTCGATAGGGGCAACTAATGAAAAACTGTTTTTT	CASSYSIGATNEKLFF
TRBV25-1	TRBJ2-3	.	.	TGTGCCAGCAGTGGGGGTTATAGCACAGATACGCAGTATTTT	CASSGGYSTDTQYF
TRBV18	TRBJ2-2	.	.	TGTGCCAGCTCACCCGTCCCGAACACCGGGGAGCTGTTTTTT	CASSPVPNTGELFF
TRBV7-8	TRBJ2-1	.	TRBD1	TGTGCCAGCAGCGTACCAGGGGGATTTTACAATGAGCAGTTCTTC	CASSVPGGFYNEQFF
TRBV5-6	TRBJ2-6	.	.	TGTGCCAGCAGCTTGCAGGACAACTCTGGGGCCAACGTCCTGACTTTC	CASSLQDNSGANVLTF
TRBV11-3	TRBJ2-3	.	TRBD1	TGTGCCAGCTCGTTTGGAAGGGGGCTTCGCACAGATACGCAGTATTTT	CASSFGRGLRTDTQYF
TRBV29-1	TRBJ2-1	.	.	TGCAGCGTTGAAGATCGGGACATATACAATGAGCAGTTCTTC	CSVEDRDIYNEQFF
TRBV7-2	TRBJ1-2	once	.	TGTGCCAGCAGCTTAGTAGTTGTAAGAAACTATGGCTACACCTTC	CASSLVVVRNYGYTF
TRBV4-1	TRBJ1-6	.	TRBD1	TGCGCCAGCAGCCAAGAAGGGACAGAAAGCTCCTATAATTCACCCCTCCACTTT	CASSQEGTESSYNSPLHF
TRBV4-1	TRBJ2-2	.	.	TGCGCCAGCAGCCAAGCATCAGATAACACCGGGGAGCTGTTTTTT	CASSQASDNTGELFF
TRBV7-9	TRBJ1-5	.	.	TGTGCCAGCAGCTTGATGGGTAGCAATCAGCCCCAGCATTTT	CASSLMGSNQPQHF
TRBV18	TRBJ1-2	once	TRBD1	TGTGCCAGCTCACCAGGGCAGGACAGGGTCGATGGCTACACCTTC	CASSPGQDRVDGYTF
TRBV5-1	TRBJ1-5	.	.	TGCGCCAGCAGCTCCTCCGGCCGAATAGATCAGCCCCAGCATTTT	CASSSSGRIDQPQHF
TRBV20-1	TRBJ2-1	.	TRBD2	TGCAGTGCTATCCGGGAGGTTGAGCAGTTCTTC	CSAIREVEQFF